These T cell receptor beta chains were read from a single sample in a study of blood T cell repertoires in COVID-19. Sequenced by immunoSEQ multiplex PCR; TCRdb stores in-frame clones only, minus some. The sample has roughly 250,000 clones; around 90% are singletons. Sequencing was carried out using PBMCs or T cells enriched from blood (not recorded which). These receptors all come from a woman aged 25-40 years with acute COVID-19. Both conserved end residues are part of each CDR3. Each record gives: clone size, V gene, J gene, D gene, CDR3 DNA, CDR3 protein. D genes are given only for firm matches. The size field is filled for only some rows; it gives once, few, many or a size class.

clone size: .
V gene: TRBV7-8
J gene: TRBJ2-7
D gene: .
CDR3 DNA: TGTGCCAGCAGCTTAAAGCGCGAGTCCTACGAGCAGTACTTC
CDR3 protein: CASSLKRESYEQYF

clone size: .
V gene: TRBV5-1
J gene: TRBJ1-3
D gene: TRBD1
CDR3 DNA: TGCGCCAGCAGCTTGGATGGGACAGGGGGCGCCCCTGGAAACACCATATATTTT
CDR3 protein: CASSLDGTGGAPGNTIYF

clone size: .
V gene: TRBV2
J gene: TRBJ2-5
D gene: TRBD1
CDR3 DNA: TGTGCCAGCAGGAAACAGGGGGCTAGCCAAGAGACCCAGTACTTC
CDR3 protein: CASRKQGASQETQYF

clone size: few
V gene: TRBV15
J gene: TRBJ1-5
D gene: TRBD1
CDR3 DNA: TGTGCCACCAGCTACGACAGGGGGAGCCGAAGCAATCAGCCCCAGCATTTT
CDR3 protein: CATSYDRGSRSNQPQHF

clone size: .
V gene: TRBV27
J gene: TRBJ2-3
D gene: TRBD2
CDR3 DNA: TGTGCCAGCAGTTTGGGCGGGAGGGGAGATACGCAGTATTTT
CDR3 protein: CASSLGGRGDTQYF

clone size: .
V gene: TRBV5-1
J gene: TRBJ2-2
D gene: .
CDR3 DNA: TGCGCCAGCAGCTTGGAGATAGCTGGGAACACCGGGGAGCTGTTTTTT
CDR3 protein: CASSLEIAGNTGELFF

clone size: .
V gene: TRBV11-3
J gene: TRBJ2-5
D gene: .
CDR3 DNA: TGTGCCAGCAGCCTGAACAGCTACCAAGAGACCCAGTACTTC
CDR3 protein: CASSLNSYQETQYF

clone size: .
V gene: TRBV10-1
J gene: TRBJ2-3
D gene: TRBD1
CDR3 DNA: TGCGCCAATGCGGACAGGGGAAGAGATACGCAGTATTTT
CDR3 protein: CANADRGRDTQYF

clone size: .
V gene: TRBV18
J gene: TRBJ1-4
D gene: .
CDR3 DNA: TGTGCCAGCTCACCGGGCGAAAAACTGTTTTTT
CDR3 protein: CASSPGEKLFF

clone size: .
V gene: TRBV10-1
J gene: TRBJ1-2
D gene: .
CDR3 DNA: TGCGCCAGCAGTGAGTCCGGGACATATGGCTACACCTTC
CDR3 protein: CASSESGTYGYTF

clone size: .
V gene: TRBV5-1
J gene: TRBJ2-1
D gene: .
CDR3 DNA: TGCGCCAGCAGCTCCGGGACAAAAACCTACAATGAGCAGTTCTTC
CDR3 protein: CASSSGTKTYNEQFF

clone size: few
V gene: TRBV11-2
J gene: TRBJ2-5
D gene: .
CDR3 DNA: TGTGCCAGCAGCTTAGGCTGGCAGATCCAAGAGACCCAGTACTTC
CDR3 protein: CASSLGWQIQETQYF

clone size: once
V gene: TRBV6-2/TRBV6-3
J gene: TRBJ2-3
D gene: .
CDR3 DNA: TGTGCCAGCACCCCCGGAGCTAGCGACACAGATACGCAGTATTTT
CDR3 protein: CASTPGASDTDTQYF

clone size: .
V gene: TRBV28
J gene: TRBJ2-1
D gene: .
CDR3 DNA: TGTGCCAGCAGTTTCCCGTACAATGAGCAGTTCTTC
CDR3 protein: CASSFPYNEQFF

clone size: once
V gene: TRBV2
J gene: TRBJ2-1
D gene: TRBD2
CDR3 DNA: TGTGCCAGCAGCGCCGCGGGGGTGTACAATGAGCAGTTCTTC
CDR3 protein: CASSAAGVYNEQFF

clone size: .
V gene: TRBV7-8
J gene: TRBJ1-5
D gene: .
CDR3 DNA: TGTGCCAGCAGCTCGGCCGTTGGGGCAATCCGGGTCAATCAGCCCCAGCATTTT
CDR3 protein: CASSSAVGAIRVNQPQHF

clone size: .
V gene: TRBV30
J gene: TRBJ2-7
D gene: TRBD1
CDR3 DNA: TGTGCCGGGGACTCGGACAGGGGAGCTTCAGGGGAGTACTTC
CDR3 protein: CAGDSDRGASGEYF

clone size: .
V gene: TRBV3-1/TRBV3-2
J gene: TRBJ2-1
D gene: TRBD1
CDR3 DNA: TGTGCCAGCAGCCAAGATCTGACAGGGGGATACAATGAGCAGTTCTTC
CDR3 protein: CASSQDLTGGYNEQFF

clone size: .
V gene: TRBV12-5
J gene: TRBJ2-7
D gene: .
CDR3 DNA: TGTGCTAGTGGTTTGGACGCGGGCCCGGTTAAGCACGAGCAGTACTTC
CDR3 protein: CASGLDAGPVKHEQYF

clone size: .
V gene: TRBV27
J gene: TRBJ1-6
D gene: .
CDR3 DNA: TGTGCCAGCAGTTTGGGCAGGGAGGGCTCCTATAATTCACCCCTCCACTTT
CDR3 protein: CASSLGREGSYNSPLHF

clone size: .
V gene: TRBV5-6
J gene: TRBJ2-7
D gene: .
CDR3 DNA: TGTGCCAGCAGCTTGGCGGAACAGATTCTCTCCTACGAGCAGTACTTC
CDR3 protein: CASSLAEQILSYEQYF

clone size: .
V gene: TRBV5-4
J gene: TRBJ2-5
D gene: TRBD2
CDR3 DNA: TGTGCCAGCAGCCTCGGACTAGCGGGAGGGGGGGAGACCCAGTACTTC
CDR3 protein: CASSLGLAGGGETQYF

clone size: .
V gene: TRBV4-3
J gene: TRBJ2-1
D gene: .
CDR3 DNA: TGCGCCAGCAGCCAAGGCGCGGGAATAGGTAATGAGCAGTTCTTC
CDR3 protein: CASSQGAGIGNEQFF

clone size: once
V gene: TRBV28
J gene: TRBJ1-6
D gene: .
CDR3 DNA: TGTGCCAGCAGCCCCACTGGGGGCAATTCACCCCTCCACTTT
CDR3 protein: CASSPTGGNSPLHF

clone size: .
V gene: TRBV28
J gene: TRBJ2-5
D gene: TRBD1
CDR3 DNA: TGTGCCAGCAGTGGGGTCCGGGACAGGCCCCCCGAGACCCAGTACTTC
CDR3 protein: CASSGVRDRPPETQYF

clone size: .
V gene: TRBV5-4
J gene: TRBJ1-2
D gene: TRBD1
CDR3 DNA: TGTGCCAGCAGCCTGGTGGTCTTGGACAGCGCAACAGGGGCGGGTGGCTACACCTTC
CDR3 protein: CASSLVVLDSATGAGGYTF

clone size: .
V gene: TRBV5-1
J gene: TRBJ2-3
D gene: TRBD2
CDR3 DNA: TGCGCCAGCAGCTTGGAAATACGAGCGGGGGACGCAGATACGCAGTATTTT
CDR3 protein: CASSLEIRAGDADTQYF

clone size: .
V gene: TRBV9
J gene: TRBJ2-7
D gene: .
CDR3 DNA: TGTGCCAGCAGCGCCCGGGATGGTAGGCTTCACGAGCAGTACTTC
CDR3 protein: CASSARDGRLHEQYF

clone size: .
V gene: TRBV19
J gene: TRBJ2-5
D gene: TRBD1
CDR3 DNA: TGTGCCAGTAGTGCCGACAGGGGAGGTAAAATTGAGACCCAGTACTTC
CDR3 protein: CASSADRGGKIETQYF

clone size: .
V gene: TRBV24-1
J gene: TRBJ2-7
D gene: TRBD1
CDR3 DNA: TGTGCCACCAGTGACCTGGACAGGGGCGGCGAGCAGTACTTC
CDR3 protein: CATSDLDRGGEQYF

clone size: .
V gene: TRBV19
J gene: TRBJ1-5
D gene: TRBD1
CDR3 DNA: TGTGCCAGTAGTCTCACCGGGACAGGTGGTCAGCCCCAGCATTTT
CDR3 protein: CASSLTGTGGQPQHF

clone size: .
V gene: TRBV7-2
J gene: TRBJ2-7
D gene: .
CDR3 DNA: TGTGCCAGCAGCTTAGCGTCTTCGGGAGTCTCCTACGAGCAGTACTTC
CDR3 protein: CASSLASSGVSYEQYF

clone size: .
V gene: TRBV6-5
J gene: TRBJ1-2
D gene: .
CDR3 DNA: TGTGCCAGCAGCCATTCGACAGCGGGGTATGGCTACACCTTC
CDR3 protein: CASSHSTAGYGYTF

clone size: .
V gene: TRBV29-1
J gene: TRBJ1-4
D gene: TRBD1
CDR3 DNA: TGCAGCGTTGAAGAGGGGACAGGGGATGAAAAACTGTTTTTT
CDR3 protein: CSVEEGTGDEKLFF

clone size: once
V gene: TRBV5-1
J gene: TRBJ2-7
D gene: .
CDR3 DNA: TGCGCCAGCTCCACAGGGCCGGAATCCTACGAGCAGTACTTC
CDR3 protein: CASSTGPESYEQYF

clone size: .
V gene: TRBV30
J gene: TRBJ2-7
D gene: TRBD1
CDR3 DNA: TGTGCCTGGAGAACGAAAGGGGACAGGTGGAGCTACGAGCAGTACTTC
CDR3 protein: CAWRTKGDRWSYEQYF

clone size: .
V gene: TRBV2
J gene: TRBJ2-3
D gene: .
CDR3 DNA: TGTGCCAGCAGGTGGGCACTTAGCACAGATACGCAGTATTTT
CDR3 protein: CASRWALSTDTQYF

clone size: once
V gene: TRBV28
J gene: TRBJ2-7
D gene: .
CDR3 DNA: TGTGCCAGCAGTTTTGGGACAATAACCTACGAGCAGTACTTC
CDR3 protein: CASSFGTITYEQYF

clone size: .
V gene: TRBV10-1
J gene: TRBJ2-7
D gene: TRBD1
CDR3 DNA: TGCGCCAGCAGACAGGGACAGGGGCCCTACGAGCAGTACTTC
CDR3 protein: CASRQGQGPYEQYF

clone size: .
V gene: TRBV4-3
J gene: TRBJ1-1
D gene: .
CDR3 DNA: TGCGCCAGCAGCCAAGAACCACAGAACACTGAAGCTTTCTTT
CDR3 protein: CASSQEPQNTEAFF

clone size: .
V gene: TRBV5-1
J gene: TRBJ2-2
D gene: .
CDR3 DNA: TGCGCCAGCAAGCTAGGGACACCCGGCGCCGGGGAGCTGTTTTTT
CDR3 protein: CASKLGTPGAGELFF

clone size: .
V gene: TRBV28
J gene: TRBJ2-7
D gene: TRBD1
CDR3 DNA: TGTGCCAGCAGTCCTCGGACAGTAAACAGGGGATACGAGCAGTACTTC
CDR3 protein: CASSPRTVNRGYEQYF

clone size: .
V gene: TRBV5-5
J gene: TRBJ1-5
D gene: .
CDR3 DNA: TGTGCCAGCAGCGTGGAGTTGGGGGGTCGCCCTAATCAGCCCCAGCATTTT
CDR3 protein: CASSVELGGRPNQPQHF

clone size: .
V gene: TRBV5-1
J gene: TRBJ2-1
D gene: .
CDR3 DNA: TGCGCCAGCAGCTTGGACCTAGCGTACTACAATGAGCAGTTCTTC
CDR3 protein: CASSLDLAYYNEQFF

clone size: .
V gene: TRBV4-3
J gene: TRBJ2-7
D gene: TRBD2
CDR3 DNA: TGCGCCAGCAGCCAAGAACAAAGCGGGGGACCCTACGAGCAGTACTTC
CDR3 protein: CASSQEQSGGPYEQYF

clone size: .
V gene: TRBV6-6
J gene: TRBJ2-2
D gene: TRBD1
CDR3 DNA: TGTGCCAGCAGTCCCAAATTAGGGGGCGTGGACACCGGGGAGCTGTTTTTT
CDR3 protein: CASSPKLGGVDTGELFF

clone size: .
V gene: TRBV11-2
J gene: TRBJ2-1
D gene: TRBD1
CDR3 DNA: TGTGCCAGCAGCTTCTCACCGGGACAGGGGGTAGGCAATGAGCAGTTCTTC
CDR3 protein: CASSFSPGQGVGNEQFF

clone size: few
V gene: TRBV6-1
J gene: TRBJ1-2
D gene: .
CDR3 DNA: TGTGCCAGCAGTGATGGCTCCAAAGCCAGGGGCGCCCAAAACTATGGCTACACCTTC
CDR3 protein: CASSDGSKARGAQNYGYTF